Here is one TCR beta chain with its context. This clone was observed a few times. The specificity of this receptor is unknown. Per-base qualities were not stored, and no clone one base away is much larger. Receptor libraries were prepared by the immunoSEQ multiplex PCR assay. The clones in this table, taken by TCRdb from immuneACCESS, are in-frame only. Not every clone is retained; where verified, under half of the shortfall comes from an unresolved V gene, and the cause of the rest is unknown. The sample includes about 120,000 clones, with about 95% observed a single time. 3.6% of the sample rests with the top ten. The data were obtained in a study of control samples from healthy donors and cancer patients (dated by TCRdb to the early 2020s). Relative to germline, V is 3 bases shorter and J is 2 bases shorter, with 6 bases between their ends. There are 13 amino acids in the CDR3, from cysteine to phenylalanine inclusive. The retained sequence is limited to the CDR3, 39 bases, with the frame set at the first base. CDR1 and CDR2 were assigned from the germline V gene as MNHNS and SASEGT.

The rearrangement combines TRBV6-1 with TRBJ2-3; no D segment can be confidently identified. Sequenced material: blood. The source is a man under 40 in good health. The CDR3 reads as follows: CASSEWATDTQYF. The sequenced DNA is TGTGCCAGCAGTGAGTGGGCCACAGATACGCAGTATTTT.